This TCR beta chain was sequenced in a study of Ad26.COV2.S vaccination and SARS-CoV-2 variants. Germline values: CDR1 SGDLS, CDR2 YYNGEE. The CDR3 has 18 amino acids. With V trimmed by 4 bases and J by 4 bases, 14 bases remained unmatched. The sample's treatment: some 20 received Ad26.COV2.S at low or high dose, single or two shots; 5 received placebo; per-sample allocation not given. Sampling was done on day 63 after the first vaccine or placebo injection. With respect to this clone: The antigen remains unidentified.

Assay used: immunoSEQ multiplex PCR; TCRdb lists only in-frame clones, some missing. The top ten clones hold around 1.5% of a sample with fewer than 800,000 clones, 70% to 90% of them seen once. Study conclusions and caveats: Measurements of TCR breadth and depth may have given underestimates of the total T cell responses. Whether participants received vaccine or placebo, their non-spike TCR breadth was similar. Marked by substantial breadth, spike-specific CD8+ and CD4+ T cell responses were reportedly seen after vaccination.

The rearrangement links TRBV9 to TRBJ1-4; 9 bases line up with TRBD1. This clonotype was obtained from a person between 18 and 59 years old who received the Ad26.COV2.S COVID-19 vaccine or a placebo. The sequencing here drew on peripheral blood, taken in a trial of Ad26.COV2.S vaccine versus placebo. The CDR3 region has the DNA TGTGCCAGCAGCCCCAACGCGGGACAGGGATTAATTAATGAAAAACTGTTTTTT. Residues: CASSPNAGQGLINEKLFF. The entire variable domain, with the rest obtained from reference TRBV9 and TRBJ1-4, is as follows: DSGVTQTPKHLITATGQRVTLRCSPRSGDLSVYWYQQSLDQGLQFLIQYYNGEERAKGNILERFSAQQFPDLHSELNLSSLELGDSALYFCASSPNAGQGLINEKLFFGSGTQLSVL.